A selection of T cell receptor beta chains follows, all from one sample in a study of regulatory T cells in long-lasting Graves disease. TCRdb itself ran the multiplex PCR reads through MiXCR, one entry per CDR3 protein. The table includes nearly 350,000 distinct CDR3 sequences, around 19% detected once. The specimen was peripheral blood mononuclear cells (PBMCs), collected when the disease was refractory, from a patient treated with antithyroid drugs. The receptors were sampled from a female donor with Graves disease. Both conserved end residues are part of each CDR3. A D gene is named only where the DNA matches it firmly. Only some rows state a clone size, as once, few, many or a class for expanded clones.

v_gene,d_gene,j_gene,abundance,CDR3nt,CDR3aa
TRBV29-1,-,TRBJ2-5,many,TGCAGCGTTGCCCGGACGGATCAAGAGACCCAGTACTTC,CSVARTDQETQYF
TRBV6-1,-,TRBJ2-7,few,TGTGCCAGCAGTGGCTTAGGTGGAATAGGGTCCTACGAGCAGTACTTC,CASSGLGGIGSYEQYF
TRBV30,-,TRBJ1-1,-,TGTGCCTGGGGTGTGCCAGGGGCGAACACTGAAGCTTTCTTT,CAWGVPGANTEAFF
TRBV20-1,-,TRBJ1-5,-,TGCAGTGCACAGCTAGGGGAGAGCAATCAGCCCCAGCATTTT,CSAQLGESNQPQHF
TRBV6-1,-,TRBJ2-5,-,TGTGCCAGCAGTGCCAGGGTCCTGGAGACCCAGTACTTC,CASSARVLETQYF
TRBV2,-,TRBJ2-2,many,TGTGCCAGCAGTTTAAGGGGGAGGACAGAGAGGACCGGGGAGCTGTTTTTT,CASSLRGRTERTGELFF
TRBV27,-,TRBJ1-2,-,TGTGCCAGCAAGGGATTGAACTATGGCTACACCTTC,CASKGLNYGYTF
TRBV20-1,-,TRBJ2-5,once,TGCAGTGCTCCCGGGTCGATCGCAGGGACCCAGTACTTC,CSAPGSIAGTQYF
TRBV6-1,TRBD1,TRBJ1-6,many,TGTGCCAGCAGCACGGACAGGGGAACGAGCTATAATTCACCCCTCCACTTT,CASSTDRGTSYNSPLHF
TRBV2,TRBD1,TRBJ2-3,few,TGTGCCAGCAGTCAGGGGGCACAGGTGTGGGATACGCAGTATTTT,CASSQGAQVWDTQYF